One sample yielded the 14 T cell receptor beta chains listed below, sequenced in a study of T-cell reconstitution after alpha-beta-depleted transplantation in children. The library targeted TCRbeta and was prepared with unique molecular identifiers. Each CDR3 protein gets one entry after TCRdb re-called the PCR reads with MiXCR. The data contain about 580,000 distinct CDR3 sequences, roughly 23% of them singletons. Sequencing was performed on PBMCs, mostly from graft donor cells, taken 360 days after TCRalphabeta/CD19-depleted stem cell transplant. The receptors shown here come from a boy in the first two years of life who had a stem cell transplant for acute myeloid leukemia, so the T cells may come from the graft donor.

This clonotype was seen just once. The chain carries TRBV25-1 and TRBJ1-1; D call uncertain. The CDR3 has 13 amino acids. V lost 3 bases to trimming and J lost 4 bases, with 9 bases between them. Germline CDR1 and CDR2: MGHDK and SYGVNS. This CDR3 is CASSDRVRTEAFF. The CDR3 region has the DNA TGTGCCAGCAGTGATAGGGTTCGCACTGAAGCTTTCTTT.

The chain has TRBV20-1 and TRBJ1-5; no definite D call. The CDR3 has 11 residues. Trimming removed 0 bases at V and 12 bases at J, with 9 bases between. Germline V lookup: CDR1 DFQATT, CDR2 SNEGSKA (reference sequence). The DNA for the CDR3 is TGCAGTGCTAGAGATGGCCGGGACCAGCATTTT. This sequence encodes CSARDGRDQHF.

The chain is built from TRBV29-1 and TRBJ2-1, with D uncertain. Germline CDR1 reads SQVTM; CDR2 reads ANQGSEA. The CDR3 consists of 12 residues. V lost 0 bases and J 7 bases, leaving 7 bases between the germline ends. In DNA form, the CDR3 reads TGCAGCGTTGAAGATTACGGAAATGAGCAGTTCTTC. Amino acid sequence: CSVEDYGNEQFF.

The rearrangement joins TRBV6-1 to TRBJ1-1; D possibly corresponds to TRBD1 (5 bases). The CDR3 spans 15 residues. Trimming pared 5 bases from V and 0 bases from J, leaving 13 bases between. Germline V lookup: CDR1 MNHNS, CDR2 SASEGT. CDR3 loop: CASSKAGTMNTEAFF. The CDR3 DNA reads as TGTGCCAGCAGTAAGGCAGGGACCATGAACACTGAAGCTTTCTTT.

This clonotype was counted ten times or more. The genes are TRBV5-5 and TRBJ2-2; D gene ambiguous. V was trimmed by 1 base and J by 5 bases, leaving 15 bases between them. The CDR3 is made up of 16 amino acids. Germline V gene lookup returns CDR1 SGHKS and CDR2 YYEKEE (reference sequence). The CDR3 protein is CASSLYGERRTGELFF. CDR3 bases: TGTGCCAGCAGCTTGTATGGAGAACGTCGGACCGGGGAGCTGTTTTTT. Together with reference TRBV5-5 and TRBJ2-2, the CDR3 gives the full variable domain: DAGVTQSPTHLIKTRGQQVTLRCSPISGHKSVSWYQQVLGQGPQFIFQYYEKEERGRGNFPDRFSARQFPNYSSELNVNALLLGDSALYLCASSLYGERRTGELFFGEGSRLTVL.

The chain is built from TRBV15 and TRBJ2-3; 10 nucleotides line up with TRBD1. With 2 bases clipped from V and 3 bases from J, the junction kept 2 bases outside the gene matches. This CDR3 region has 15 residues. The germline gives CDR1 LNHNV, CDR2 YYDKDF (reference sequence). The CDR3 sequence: CATSRWDRGTDTQYF. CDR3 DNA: TGTGCCACCAGCAGATGGGACAGGGGAACAGATACGCAGTATTTT.

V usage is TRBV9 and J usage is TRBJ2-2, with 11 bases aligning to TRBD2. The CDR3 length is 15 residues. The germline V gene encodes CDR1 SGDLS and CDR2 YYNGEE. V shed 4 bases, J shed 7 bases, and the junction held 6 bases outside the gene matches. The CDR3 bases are TGTGCCAGCAGCCCCCATAGCGGGGGGGACGGGGAGCTGTTTTTT. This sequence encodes CASSPHSGGDGELFF.

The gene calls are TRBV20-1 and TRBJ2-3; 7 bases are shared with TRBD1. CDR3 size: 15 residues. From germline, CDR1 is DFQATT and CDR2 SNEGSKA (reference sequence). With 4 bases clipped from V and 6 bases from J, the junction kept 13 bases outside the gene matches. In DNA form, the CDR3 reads TGCAGTGCTAACCAGGGGGTTTGGGGGTCGGATACGCAGTATTTT. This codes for CSANQGVWGSDTQYF.

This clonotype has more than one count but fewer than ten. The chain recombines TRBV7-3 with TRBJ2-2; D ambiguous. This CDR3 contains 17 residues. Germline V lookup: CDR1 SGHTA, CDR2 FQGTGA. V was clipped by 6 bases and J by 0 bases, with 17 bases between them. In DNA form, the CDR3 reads TGTGCCAGCAGTGTTAACTCTTGGGCCGCGAACACCGGGGAGCTGTTTTTT. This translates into CASSVNSWAANTGELFF.

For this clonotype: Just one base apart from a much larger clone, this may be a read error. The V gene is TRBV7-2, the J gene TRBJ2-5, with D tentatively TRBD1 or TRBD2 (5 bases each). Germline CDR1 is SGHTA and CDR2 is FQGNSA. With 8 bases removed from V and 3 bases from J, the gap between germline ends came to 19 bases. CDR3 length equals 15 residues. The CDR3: CASGFYRGSEETQYF. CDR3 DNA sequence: TGTGCCAGCGGTTTCTATCGGGGCAGTGAAGAGACCCAGTACTTC.

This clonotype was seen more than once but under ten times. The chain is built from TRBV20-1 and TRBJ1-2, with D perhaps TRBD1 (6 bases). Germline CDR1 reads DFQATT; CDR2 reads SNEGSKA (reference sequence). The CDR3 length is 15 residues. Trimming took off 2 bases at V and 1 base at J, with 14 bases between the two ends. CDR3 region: CSARRPGALNYGYTF. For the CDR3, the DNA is TGCAGTGCTAGAAGGCCGGGGGCGCTTAACTATGGCTACACCTTC.

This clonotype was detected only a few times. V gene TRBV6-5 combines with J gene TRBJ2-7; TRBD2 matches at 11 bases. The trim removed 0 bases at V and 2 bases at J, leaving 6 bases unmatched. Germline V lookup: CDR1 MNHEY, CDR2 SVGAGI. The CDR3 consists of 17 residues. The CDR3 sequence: CASSYSPRLAGTYEQYF. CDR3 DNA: TGTGCCAGCAGTTACTCCCCCCGACTAGCGGGGACCTACGAGCAGTACTTC.

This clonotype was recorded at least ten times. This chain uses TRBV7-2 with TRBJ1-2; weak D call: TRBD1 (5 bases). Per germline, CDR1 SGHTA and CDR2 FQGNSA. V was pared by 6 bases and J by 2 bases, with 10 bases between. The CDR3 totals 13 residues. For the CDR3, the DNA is TGTGCCAGCAGTTCGCAGGGCAACTATGGCTACACCTTC. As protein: CASSSQGNYGYTF.

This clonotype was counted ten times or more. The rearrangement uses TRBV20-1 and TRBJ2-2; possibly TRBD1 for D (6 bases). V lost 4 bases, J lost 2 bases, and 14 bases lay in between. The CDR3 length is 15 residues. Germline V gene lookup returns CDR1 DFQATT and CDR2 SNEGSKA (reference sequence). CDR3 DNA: TGCAGTGCTACAAGACAGGCCTTAAACACCGGGGAGCTGTTTTTT. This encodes CSATRQALNTGELFF.